Below are 17 T cell receptor beta chains sequenced from a single sample in a study of T cells after yellow fever vaccination. TCRdb re-called the 5' RACE reads through MiXCR, storing one row per CDR3 protein. The sample shows about 300,000 distinct CDR3 sequences, roughly 8.7% of them seen only once. The sample consisted of CD4+ T cells sorted from PBMCs, taken 5 days after the yellow fever booster vaccination. The receptors stem from a man between 18 and 29 years old who received the YFV17D yellow fever vaccine.

This clonotype was observed a few times. The J gene is TRBJ1-2, the V gene TRBV5-1, with a tentative D call TRBD1 (5 bases). V lost 0 bases and J 5 bases, leaving 8 bases between the germline ends. The CDR3 runs to 13 residues. Per the germline V gene, CDR1 is SGHRS and CDR2 is YFSETQ. DNA for the CDR3: TGCGCCAGCAGCTTGGGACAGCTTTATGGCTACACCTTC. This gives the protein CASSLGQLYGYTF.

The chain links TRBV12-3 or TRBV12-4 to TRBJ1-2; D might be TRBD1 (5 bases). This CDR3 region has 15 residues. The ends were cut back, 6 bases at V and 4 bases at J, with 18 bases in the middle. CDR3 amino acids: CASRREGLKGYGYTF. The CDR3 nucleotides are TGTGCCAGCAGAAGGGAGGGGCTAAAGGGCTATGGCTACACCTTC.

This clonotype was counted only a few times. The chain joins TRBV5-1 to TRBJ2-7, with D possibly TRBD1 on 6 matching bases. With 3 bases removed from V and 6 bases from J, the gap between germline ends came to 10 bases. The CDR3 sequence is 12 residues long. Germline CDR1 reads SGHRS; CDR2 reads YFSETQ. The CDR3 is CASSYGQFEQYF. In nucleotides, the CDR3 is TGCGCCAGCAGCTACGGACAGTTCGAGCAGTACTTC.

This clonotype has ten or more counts. The chain links TRBV20-1 to TRBJ2-5, with a possible D match to TRBD1 (7 bases). CDR1 and CDR2 (germline): DFQATT, SNEGSKA (reference sequence). Trimming removed 3 bases at V and 5 bases at J, with 16 bases between. The CDR3 extends over 14 amino acids. The CDR3 nucleotides are TGCAGTGCTAGGCGTGTGACAGGGAGGGAGACCCAGTACTTC. As protein: CSARRVTGRETQYF.

This chain connects TRBV7-9 to TRBJ2-5; D remains ambiguous. V lost 3 bases and J lost 0, with 5 bases in between. Per germline, CDR1 SEHNR and CDR2 FQNEAQ (reference sequence). CDR3 length: 13 residues. CDR3: CASSFRDQETQYF. The CDR3 coding sequence is TGTGCCAGCAGCTTCCGGGACCAAGAGACCCAGTACTTC.

J is TRBJ1-3 and V is TRBV7-6; no reliable D call. Germline V gene data show CDR1 as SGHVS and CDR2 as FNYEAQ. The CDR3 is made up of 12 amino acids. Trimming left V 4 bases short and J 6 bases short, with 7 bases between. The DNA for the CDR3 is TGTGCCAGCAGCTCACGGGCAAACACCATATATTTT. Translation: CASSSRANTIYF.

This clonotype was counted ten times or more. The CDR3 reads CASSLIQGATHEQYV. In DNA, the CDR3 is TGTGCCAGCAGCTTAATCCAGGGGGCTACCCACGAGCAGTACGTC. The chain combines TRBV11-2 with TRBJ2-7; 8 positions match TRBD1. The CDR3 is 15 amino acids. Germline V gene lookup returns CDR1 SGHAT and CDR2 FQNNGV. After removal of 2 bases from V and 5 bases from J, the junction contained 8 bases not matched to a gene.

This clonotype has ten or more counts. The J gene is TRBJ2-2, the V gene TRBV6-5, with D possibly being TRBD1 or TRBD2 (5 bases each). Germline V lookup: CDR1 MNHEY, CDR2 SVGAGI. The CDR3 has 15 residues. V gave up 8 bases and J gave up 1 base, with 14 bases separating them. CDR3 protein: CASRRGTENTGELFF. DNA for the CDR3: TGTGCCAGCCGAAGAGGGACCGAGAACACCGGGGAGCTGTTTTTT.

The chain has TRBV5-4 and TRBJ2-5; D is possibly TRBD1 (6 bases). Per the germline V gene, CDR1 is SGHNT and CDR2 is YYREEE (reference sequence). This CDR3 spans 15 amino acids. V shed 0 bases and J shed 5 bases, with 14 bases lying between them. CDR3 loop: CASSLATGNGETQYF. The DNA of the CDR3 is TGTGCCAGCAGCTTGGCCACAGGGAACGGTGAGACCCAGTACTTC.

This clonotype was counted a few times. The V and J genes are TRBV12-3 or TRBV12-4 and TRBJ1-2, with D possibly being TRBD1 (5 bases). V lost 7 bases and J lost 0, with 15 bases in between. The CDR3 covers 15 residues. CDR3 protein: CASTRGRQSNYGYTF. The CDR3 DNA reads TGTGCCAGCACAAGGGGTAGACAGTCTAACTATGGCTACACCTTC.

This clonotype was detected a few times. The J gene is TRBJ2-1, the V gene TRBV5-5; D might be TRBD1 (7 bases). Trimming took 2 bases from V and 1 from J, leaving 13 bases between them. CDR3 size: 16 residues. CDR1 and CDR2 from the germline V gene are SGHKS and YYEKEE (reference sequence). As DNA, the CDR3 is TGTGCCAGCAGCTTAGGCGCGGGACAGTCCTACAATGAGCAGTTCTTC. Protein product: CASSLGAGQSYNEQFF.

This clonotype was observed many times. The chain carries TRBV7-3 and TRBJ2-1; D is perhaps TRBD2 (5 bases). The germline gives CDR1 SGHTA, CDR2 FQGTGA. This CDR3 comprises 19 residues. V shed 5 bases and J shed 0 bases, with 23 bases lying between them. The CDR3, as DNA: TGTGCCAGCAGCCCATATGCCCCCAGGACTTTATACTCCTACAATGAGCAGTTCTTC. It encodes CASSPYAPRTLYSYNEQFF.

CDR3 DNA sequence: TGCGCCAGCAGCCAAGCTTCGGGGGGTAGGACAGATACGCAGTATTTT. Translating it yields CASSQASGGRTDTQYF. The J gene is TRBJ2-3, the V gene TRBV4-1, with 7 bases matching TRBD2. Germline trimming cut 1 base from V and 3 bases from J; bases unmatched to any gene: 7. The CDR3 sequence is 16 residues long. The germline V gene has CDR1 MGHRA and CDR2 YSYEKL.

This clonotype was seen ten or more times. The genes are TRBV5-1 and TRBJ2-2; D remains ambiguous. Germline V gene data show CDR1 as SGHRS and CDR2 as YFSETQ. With 0 bases removed from V and 6 bases from J, the gap between germline ends came to 12 bases. This CDR3 is built from 15 residues. The CDR3 sequence: CASSLDPNNAGELFF. The DNA for the CDR3 is TGCGCCAGCAGCTTGGACCCAAACAACGCCGGGGAGCTGTTTTTT.

J is TRBJ2-2 and V is TRBV7-8, with TRBD1 as a possible D gene (5 bases). In germline, CDR1 is SGHVS, CDR2 FQNEAQ. Trimming cost V 5 bases and J 7 bases, with 14 bases left between them. There are 14 residues in the CDR3. For the CDR3, the DNA is TGTGCCAGCAGCCCGGATAGGGGCGACGGGGAGCTGTTTTTT. It encodes CASSPDRGDGELFF.

This clonotype was counted a few times. The chain joins TRBV18 to TRBJ1-2; 7 bases fit TRBD1. This CDR3 comprises 15 residues. J lost 8 bases, V lost 5 bases, and 14 bases had no gene match. Per germline, CDR1 KGHSH and CDR2 LQKENI. CDR3 sequence (DNA): TGTGCCAGCTCAGGGCCGGGACAGAGAGGAGACGGCTACACCTTC. The encoded protein is CASSGPGQRGDGYTF.

CDR3 coding DNA: TGCAGTGCTAGTCCTACAGACGATTATGAGCAGTTCTTC. Its translation: CSASPTDDYEQFF. The V and J genes are TRBV20-1 and TRBJ2-1, with unresolved D. Germline lookup yields CDR1 DFQATT and CDR2 SNEGSKA (reference sequence). The length of the CDR3 is 13 residues. The V gene lost 3 bases and the J gene lost 8 bases, with 14 bases spanning the gap.